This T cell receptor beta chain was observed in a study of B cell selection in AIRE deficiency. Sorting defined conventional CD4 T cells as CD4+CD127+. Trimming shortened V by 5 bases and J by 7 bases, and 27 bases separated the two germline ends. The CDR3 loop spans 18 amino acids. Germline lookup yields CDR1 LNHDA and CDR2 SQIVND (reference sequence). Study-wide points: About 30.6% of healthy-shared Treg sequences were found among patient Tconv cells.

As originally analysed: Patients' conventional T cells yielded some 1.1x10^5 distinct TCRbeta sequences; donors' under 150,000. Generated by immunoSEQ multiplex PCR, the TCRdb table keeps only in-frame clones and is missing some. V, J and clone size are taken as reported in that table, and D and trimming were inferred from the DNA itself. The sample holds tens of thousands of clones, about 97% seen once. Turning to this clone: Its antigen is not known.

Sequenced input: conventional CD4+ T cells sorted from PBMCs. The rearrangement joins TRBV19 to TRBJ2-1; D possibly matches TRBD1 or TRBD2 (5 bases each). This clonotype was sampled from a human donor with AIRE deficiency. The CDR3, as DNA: TGTGCCAGTAGTTCCCCCCCGGGGCAAGTGGGGTTAATTAATGAGCAGTTCTTC. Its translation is CASSSPPGQVGLINEQFF.